This T cell receptor beta chain was recovered during a study of T cell responses to AZD1222 COVID-19 vaccine (dated by TCRdb to the early 2020s). Background on the whole study: AZD1222 recipients with second doses at about 4 weeks or about 12 weeks were pooled, because spike-specific TCR depth and breadth did not differ between schedules. TCR sequencing covered some 240 trial participants: roughly 200 given two doses of AZD1222 and about 26 given two doses of MenACWY control vaccine. Trial participants were enrolled into age subgroups of 18-55, 56-69 and 70-plus years, which contained approximately 150, 28 and 58 TCR-sequenced participants, respectively. Results the study describes overall, beyond this receptor: Only five to seven AZD1222 recipients were SARS-CoV-2 seropositive at baseline, limiting conclusions about previously exposed vaccinees. After two AZD1222 doses, both the breadth and the depth of spike-specific TCRs were significantly higher than at day 0 and than in MenACWY recipients. Participants were mostly white British, with more females than males. The authors suggested clonal diversity may have been underestimated. Because no day 14 peak-response samples were available, the repertoires could be characterized only after the peak T cell response. In the small 56-69-year group, the increase in depth fell short of significance, most likely because of low power. Epitopes outside the regions mutated in the B.1.351 and B.1.1.7 variants were reportedly recognized by nearly half of the unique spike-specific TCRs. The whole spike protein was spanned by vaccine-associated CD4 TCRs, and dominant responses were seen in regions 160-218 and 743-854.

This sample's time point label indicates: baseline before first vaccination. Samples from vaccinated people were obtained from the UK trials COV001 and COV002, which included a single-blind randomized controlled phase 2/3 trial of AZD1222 (ChAdOx1 nCoV-19) in healthy adults. For TCRbeta chain sequencing, PBMC samples from trial participants were taken at day 0 and at day 28 after the second dose. The CDR3, cysteine through phenylalanine, is 15 amino acids long. Only the CDR3 portion is preserved as DNA: 45 bases, with reading frame beginning at the first base. The germline V gene (reference sequence) gives CDR1 as LNHDA and CDR2 as SQIVND. V ends up 0 bases short and J 8 bases short, with an unmatched junction base count of 8. About this clone itself: Its cognate antigen has yet to be identified. Per-base qualities were not stored, and no clone one base away is much larger.

The CDR3 regions of human TCRbeta chains were analyzed by immunosequencing. The original pipeline was this. Repertoire TCRs were matched against a reference library of SARS-CoV-2-specific TCRs generated with the MIRA antigen-specificity platform. Breadth meant the fraction of unique TCRs that were SARS-CoV-2-associated, whereas depth meant the fraction of total T cells that were SARS-CoV-2-associated. Each spike-specific TCR was assigned to its reactive spike region and to a CD4 or CD8 class using the MIRA data. Log10-transformed breadth and depth values were compared by one-way ANOVA with Sidak's multiple comparisons tests. TCRdb holds this immuneACCESS table with in-frame rearrangements only. Some clones are missing; in checked studies, unresolved V genes explain under half, and the rest has no known cause. That table furnishes V, J and clone size, whereas the DNA furnished D and trimming. This sample lists around 160,000 clones; about 91% were detected once. Roughly 16% of the sample lies in the top ten.

The TCR sequence derives from an adult in good health. Sequenced material: peripheral blood, taken on day 0 of AZD1222 vaccination. The receptor chain draws on TRBV19 and TRBJ1-2, and TRBD1 aligns with 8 junction nucleotides. This receptor has the CDR3 CASSIDPDRVRGYTF. The DNA sequence is TGTGCCAGTAGTATAGACCCGGACAGGGTGCGCGGCTACACCTTC.